This TCR beta chain came from a study of T cell repertoires in cytomegalovirus infection. Study in general: Indicated by public TCR beta signatures were CMV infection and matching HLA type. Overall study results and limits: Cumulative public TCR beta family frequency identified CMV carriers with the relevant HLA.

The sample holds a few counts of this clonotype. What it recognizes is unknown. V lost 0 bases and J lost 5, with 13 bases in between. The CDR3 length is 16 residues. CDR1 WSHSY and CDR2 SAAADI come from the germline V gene. Via MiXCR, TCRdb re-called the reads, giving one row per CDR3 protein. Among a few hundred thousand distinct CDR3 sequences listed, just under 40% were seen once. The TCR comes from a human donor in good health (CMV status not recorded). Some clones in this sample may be carry-over from other donors' samples. The chain recombines TRBV10-2 with TRBJ1-4, with D unresolved. The sample was cultured PBMCs, taken from culture after CMV antigen stimulation. The CDR3 bases are TGCGCCAGCAGTGAGTCGCGGCGCGGACCAAATGAAAAACTGTTTTTT. It encodes CASSESRRGPNEKLFF.